These 6 T cell receptor beta chains were all obtained from the same sample, sequenced in a study of beta chain features in type 1 diabetes. Since all of the isolated RNA was reverse transcribed, expressed TCRB transcripts were what got sequenced. Sequencing used immunoSEQ multiplex PCR; TCRdb keeps in-frame clones, though not all of them. The sample includes approximately 340,000 clones, about 14% of them seen just once. Sequenced material: naive CD4+ T cells from blood. These receptors were collected from a woman aged 18-29 years in good health.

In its sample, this clone was seen a few times. The gene calls are TRBV7-3 and TRBJ2-5, with D possibly TRBD2 on 7 matching bases. The CDR3 runs 15 residues. Trimming took 1 base from V and 2 from J, leaving 11 bases between them. Germline loops: CDR1 SGHTA, CDR2 FQGTGA. The CDR3 reads CASSLIGGRQETQYF. Here the CDR3 DNA reads TGTGCCAGCAGCTTAATCGGGGGGCGGCAAGAGACCCAGTACTTC.

This clone was observed a few times. The genes are TRBV7-9 and TRBJ2-3; D gene unclear. The germline V gene has CDR1 SEHNR and CDR2 FQNEAQ (reference sequence). The germline V and J ends were trimmed by 5 bases and 4 bases, with 19 bases remaining between them. The CDR3 totals 16 residues. The CDR3: CASSPTPPDPSDTQYF. The CDR3 DNA reads as TGTGCCAGCAGCCCGACACCCCCCGATCCGTCAGATACGCAGTATTTT.

The chain couples TRBV18 to TRBJ2-7, with 7 nucleotides matching TRBD2. Per germline, CDR1 KGHSH and CDR2 LQKENI. The trim removed 2 bases at V and 2 bases at J, leaving 9 bases unmatched. This CDR3 has 16 residues. The CDR3 nucleotides are TGTGCCAGCTCACCAGTGACGGTTGCGGGGGCCTACGAGCAGTACTTC. The encoded protein is CASSPVTVAGAYEQYF.

This chain links TRBV5-4 with TRBJ2-5; tentatively, D is TRBD2 (6 bases). The CDR3 runs 15 residues. CDR1 is SGHNT and CDR2 is YYREEE in the germline V gene (reference sequence). Trimming cost V 3 bases and J 7 bases, with 19 bases left between them. CDR3 DNA sequence: TGTGCCAGCAGCTCCCCCGGAGGGGCGAGAGGGACCCAGTACTTC. It is translated as CASSSPGGARGTQYF. Together with reference TRBV5-4 and TRBJ2-5, the CDR3 gives the full variable domain: ETGVTQSPTHLIKTRGQQVTLRCSSQSGHNTVSWYQQALGQGPQFIFQYYREEENGRGNFPPRFSGLQFPNYSSELNVNALELDDSALYLCASSSPGGARGTQYFGPGTRLLVL.

This chain joins TRBV7-9 and TRBJ2-7; D gene unclear. V lost 4 bases to trimming and J lost 6 bases, with 7 bases between them. The CDR3 sequence is 11 residues long. Germline V gene lookup returns CDR1 SEHNR and CDR2 FQNEAQ (reference sequence). The CDR3 loop reads CASSSPSEQYF. CDR3 bases: TGTGCCAGCAGCTCCCCTAGCGAGCAGTACTTC. The variable domain in full, with the rest retrieved from reference TRBV7-9 and TRBJ2-7, is DTGVSQNPRHKITKRGQNVTFRCDPISEHNRLYWYRQTLGQGPEFLTYFQNEAQLEKSRLLSDRFSAERPKGSFSTLEIQRTEQGDSAMYLCASSSPSEQYFGPGTRLTVT.

The rearrangement joins TRBV20-1 to TRBJ1-1, with D unclear. CDR3 length equals 11 residues. Germline-derived CDR1 and CDR2 are DFQATT and SNEGSKA (reference sequence). The ends were cut back, 4 bases at V and 9 bases at J, with 12 bases in the middle. The CDR3 reads CSATRLPQAFF. In nucleotides, the CDR3 is TGCAGTGCTACCCGACTGCCCCAAGCTTTCTTT.